This section outlines one T cell receptor beta chain sequence together with its context. The antigen is unknown. These data originate in a study of T cells in localized non-small cell lung cancer. Study-wide results and limits: A median approximately 57 of the top 100 tumor clones appeared in adjacent lung. Higher blood T cell density went with longer overall survival.

Clones were read by immunoSEQ multiplex PCR, and TCRdb kept only the in-frame ones, dropping some. The data show approximately 70,000 clones, 70% to 90% seen once. The source is an older male donor with stage III squamous cell lung carcinoma. Sequencing was performed on peripheral blood, taken before any cancer treatment.

The CDR3 spells CASSANRDALRQYV. DNA of the CDR3: TGTGCCAGCAGCGCTAACCGGGACGCCCTGAGGCAGTACGTC. The chain combines TRBV7-8 with TRBJ2-7; D is perhaps TRBD1 or TRBD2 (5 bases each). The ends were cut back, 5 bases at V and 9 bases at J, with 20 bases in the middle. This CDR3 is built from 14 residues. In germline, CDR1 is SGHVS, CDR2 FQNEAQ.